This TCR beta chain was recovered during a study of blood T cell repertoires in COVID-19. Profiled with immunoSEQ multiplex PCR; TCRdb holds only in-frame clones, not every one. The sample lists roughly 150,000 clones; 76% were seen once. V dropped 1 base and J dropped 7 bases, with 8 bases sitting between them. The CDR3 consists of 13 residues. Germline CDR1 is SNHLY and CDR2 is FYNNEI. The source material was peripheral blood. The origin of this receptor is an elderly woman with acute or convalescent COVID-19. The chain links TRBV2 to TRBJ1-5; possibly TRBD1 for D (6 bases). Here the CDR3 reads CASSEEGDQPQHF. The CDR3 nucleotides read TGTGCCAGCAGTGAAGAGGGGGACCAGCCCCAGCATTTT.